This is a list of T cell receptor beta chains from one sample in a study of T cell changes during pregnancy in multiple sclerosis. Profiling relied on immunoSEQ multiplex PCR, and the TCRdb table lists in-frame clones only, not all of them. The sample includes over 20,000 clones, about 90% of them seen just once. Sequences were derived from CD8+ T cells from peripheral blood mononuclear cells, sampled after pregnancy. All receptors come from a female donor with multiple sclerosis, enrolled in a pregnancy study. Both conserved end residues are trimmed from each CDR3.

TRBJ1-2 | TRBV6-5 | ASSYSKRANYGYT
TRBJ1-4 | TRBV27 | ASSLSSTGGRNEKLF
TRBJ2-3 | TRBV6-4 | ASSSGRVGPDTQY
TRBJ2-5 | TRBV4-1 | ASSQDGTGTGVRGETQY
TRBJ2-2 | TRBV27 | ASSLQWGANTGELF
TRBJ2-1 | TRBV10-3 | AISEWGSVGVGGSEQF
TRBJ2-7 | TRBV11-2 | ASSSSYEQY
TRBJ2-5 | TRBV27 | ASMPLRGEGETQY
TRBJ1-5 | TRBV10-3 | AISERWAQGRTRNQPQH
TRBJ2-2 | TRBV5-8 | ASSSTDTGELF
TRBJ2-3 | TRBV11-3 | ATLGGTGLPCPDTQY
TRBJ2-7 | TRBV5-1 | ASSLREAPYEQY
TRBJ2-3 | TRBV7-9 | ASSVILSGRFADTQY
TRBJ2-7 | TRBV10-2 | ASSGSGKYEQY
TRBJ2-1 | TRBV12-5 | ASGLGPRGSYNEQF
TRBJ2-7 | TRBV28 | ASSINQGGGSYEQY
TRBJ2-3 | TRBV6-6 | ASSYSLRGTDTQY
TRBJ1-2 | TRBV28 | ASRTDRGYT
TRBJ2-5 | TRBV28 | ASSLDRGPRETQY
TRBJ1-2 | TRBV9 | ASSEGTDYGYT
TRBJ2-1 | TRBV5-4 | ASSLGPPAGEGGDEQF
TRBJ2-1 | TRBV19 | ASSIDRTSGRAVRNEQF
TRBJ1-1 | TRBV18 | ASSPGVWQDGGRGAF
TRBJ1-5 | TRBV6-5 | ASSPGQGFRQPQH
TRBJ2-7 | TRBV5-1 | ASSLGWTGFSYEQY
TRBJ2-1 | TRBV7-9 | ASSPQGAGGNEQF
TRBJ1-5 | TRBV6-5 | ASSGYPGGQPQH
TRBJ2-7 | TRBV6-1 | ASSMGLAPTYEQY
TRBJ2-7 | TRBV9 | ASSPGDEQY
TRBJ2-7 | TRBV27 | ASSLWGGRAYEQY
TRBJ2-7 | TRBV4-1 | ASSQVWTLGGDEQY
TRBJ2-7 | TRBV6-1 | ASSIDGDNYEQY
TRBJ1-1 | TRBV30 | AWSDLLLQGRGTEAF
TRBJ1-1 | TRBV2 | ASSEARQGPWEAF
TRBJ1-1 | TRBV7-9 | ATTQGDTEAF
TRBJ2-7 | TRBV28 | ASSFGRAYEQY
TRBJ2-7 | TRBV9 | ASSVDSSYEQY
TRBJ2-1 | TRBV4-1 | ASSQLYNEQF
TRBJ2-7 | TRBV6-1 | ASSEGVSAASYEQY
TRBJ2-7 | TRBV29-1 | SVEGRGQPYEQY
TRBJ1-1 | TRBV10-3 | AISESWDRSGNTEAF
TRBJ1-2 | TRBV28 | AIEQGYYGYT
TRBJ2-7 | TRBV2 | AIRTRISYEQY